This TCR beta chain was identified in a study of cytomegalovirus exposure and HLA in healthy donors. The PCR had 60 Vbeta and 13 Jbeta primers. The data were produced by immunoSEQ multiplex PCR, yet TCRdb's version contains in-frame clones alone and is incomplete. The ten top clones account for approximately 8.9%, within a sample of about 55,000 clones. CDR3 length: 15 residues. Looked up from germline, CDR1 is SEHNR and CDR2 is FQNEAQ (reference sequence). The V gene end was trimmed by 3 bases and the J gene end by 8 bases; junction bases not matched to a gene: 6. The sequence derives from a man between 50 and 59 years old in good health and CMV-seropositive. The sequenced material came from PBMCs. This rearrangement joins TRBV7-9 to TRBJ1-4, with 10 positions matching TRBD1. This chain's CDR3 is CASSFRDRGREKLFF. In DNA, the CDR3 is TGTGCCAGCAGCTTTCGGGACAGGGGAAGAGAAAAACTGTTTTTT. Full variable domain (missing parts from reference TRBV7-9 and TRBJ1-4): DTGVSQNPRHKITKRGQNVTFRCDPISEHNRLYWYRQTLGQGPEFLTYFQNEAQLEKSRLLSDRFSAERPKGSFSTLEIQRTEQGDSAMYLCASSFRDRGREKLFFGSGTQLSVL.